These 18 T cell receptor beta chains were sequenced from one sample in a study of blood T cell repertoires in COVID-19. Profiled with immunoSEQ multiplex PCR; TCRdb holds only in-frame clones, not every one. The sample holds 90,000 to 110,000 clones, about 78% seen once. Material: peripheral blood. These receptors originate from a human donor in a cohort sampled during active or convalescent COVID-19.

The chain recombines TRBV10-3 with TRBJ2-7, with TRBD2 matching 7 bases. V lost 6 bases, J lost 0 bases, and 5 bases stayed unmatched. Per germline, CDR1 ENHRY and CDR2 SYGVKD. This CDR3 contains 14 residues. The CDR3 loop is CAIRTSPSSYEQYF. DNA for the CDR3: TGTGCCATCAGGACTAGCCCGAGCTCCTACGAGCAGTACTTC.

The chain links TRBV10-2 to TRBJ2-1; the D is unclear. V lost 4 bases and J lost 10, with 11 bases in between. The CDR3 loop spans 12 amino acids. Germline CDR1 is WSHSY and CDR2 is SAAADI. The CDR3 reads CASSVRQAEQFF. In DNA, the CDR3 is TGCGCCAGCAGTGTTCGGCAGGCCGAGCAGTTCTTC.

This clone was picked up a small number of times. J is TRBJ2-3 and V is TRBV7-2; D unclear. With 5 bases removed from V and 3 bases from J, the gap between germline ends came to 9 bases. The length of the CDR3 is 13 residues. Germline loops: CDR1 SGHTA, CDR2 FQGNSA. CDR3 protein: CASSRKTTDTQYF. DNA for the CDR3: TGTGCCAGCAGCAGAAAGACTACAGATACGCAGTATTTT.

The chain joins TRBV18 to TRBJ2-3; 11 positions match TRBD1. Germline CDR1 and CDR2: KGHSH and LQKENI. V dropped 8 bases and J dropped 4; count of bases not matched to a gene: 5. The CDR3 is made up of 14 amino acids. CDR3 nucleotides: TGTGCCAGCAGACCGGGACAGGGGGCAGATACGCAGTATTTT. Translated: CASRPGQGADTQYF. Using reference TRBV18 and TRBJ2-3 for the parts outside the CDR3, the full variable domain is NAGVMQNPRHLVRRRGQEARLRCSPMKGHSHVYWYRQLPEEGLKFMVYLQKENIIDESGMPKERFSAEFPKEGPSILRIQQVVRGDSAAYFCASRPGQGADTQYFGPGTRLTVL.

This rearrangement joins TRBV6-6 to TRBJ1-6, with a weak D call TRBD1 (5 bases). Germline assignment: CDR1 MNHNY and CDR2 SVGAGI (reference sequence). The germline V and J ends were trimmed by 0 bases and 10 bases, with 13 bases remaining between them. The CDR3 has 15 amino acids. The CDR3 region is CASSYSYQGLSPLHF. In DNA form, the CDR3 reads TGTGCCAGCAGTTACTCGTACCAGGGATTGTCACCCCTCCACTTT.

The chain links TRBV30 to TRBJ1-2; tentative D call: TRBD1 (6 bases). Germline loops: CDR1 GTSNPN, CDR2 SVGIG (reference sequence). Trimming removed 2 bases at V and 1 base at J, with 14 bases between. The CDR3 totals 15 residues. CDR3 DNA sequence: TGTGCCTGGAGTCCTTATACCAGGGGTAACTATGGCTACACCTTC. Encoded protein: CAWSPYTRGNYGYTF.

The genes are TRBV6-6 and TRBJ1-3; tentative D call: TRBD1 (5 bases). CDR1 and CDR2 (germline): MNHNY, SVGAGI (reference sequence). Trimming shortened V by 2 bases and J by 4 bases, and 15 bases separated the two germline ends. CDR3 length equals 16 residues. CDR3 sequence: CASSYATWGEGNTIYF. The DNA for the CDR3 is TGTGCCAGCAGTTACGCGACCTGGGGGGAAGGAAACACCATATATTTT.

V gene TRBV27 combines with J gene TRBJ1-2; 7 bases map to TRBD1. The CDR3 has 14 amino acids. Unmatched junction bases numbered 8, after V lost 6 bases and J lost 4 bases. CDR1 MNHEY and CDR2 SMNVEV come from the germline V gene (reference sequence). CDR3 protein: CASRATGTAYGYTF. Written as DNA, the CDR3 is TGTGCCAGCAGAGCTACCGGGACAGCCTATGGCTACACCTTC.

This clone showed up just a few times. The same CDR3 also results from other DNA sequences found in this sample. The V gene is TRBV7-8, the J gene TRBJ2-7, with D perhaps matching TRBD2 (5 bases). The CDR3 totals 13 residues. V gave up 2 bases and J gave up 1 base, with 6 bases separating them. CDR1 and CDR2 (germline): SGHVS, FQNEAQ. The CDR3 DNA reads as TGTGCCAGCAGCTTACGGGATTCCTACGAGCAGTACTTC. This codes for CASSLRDSYEQYF.

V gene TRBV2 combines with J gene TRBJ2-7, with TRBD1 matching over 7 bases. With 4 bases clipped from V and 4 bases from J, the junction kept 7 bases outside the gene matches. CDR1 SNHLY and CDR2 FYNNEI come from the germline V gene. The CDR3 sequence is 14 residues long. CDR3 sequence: CASSGLGGSYEQYF. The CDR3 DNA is TGTGCCAGCAGTGGTCTAGGGGGCTCATACGAGCAGTACTTC.

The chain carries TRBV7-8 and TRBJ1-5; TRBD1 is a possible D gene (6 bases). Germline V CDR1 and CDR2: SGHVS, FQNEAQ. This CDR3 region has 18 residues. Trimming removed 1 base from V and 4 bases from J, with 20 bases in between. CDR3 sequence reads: CASSLGFSPGERNQPQHF. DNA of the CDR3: TGTGCCAGCAGCTTAGGTTTCTCGCCAGGGGAGAGGAATCAGCCCCAGCATTTT.

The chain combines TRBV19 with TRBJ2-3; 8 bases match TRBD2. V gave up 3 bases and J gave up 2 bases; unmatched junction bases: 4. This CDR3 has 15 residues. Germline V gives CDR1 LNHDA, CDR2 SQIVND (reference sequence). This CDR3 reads CASSIGGGHTDTQYF. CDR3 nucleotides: TGTGCCAGTAGTATTGGCGGGGGGCACACAGATACGCAGTATTTT.

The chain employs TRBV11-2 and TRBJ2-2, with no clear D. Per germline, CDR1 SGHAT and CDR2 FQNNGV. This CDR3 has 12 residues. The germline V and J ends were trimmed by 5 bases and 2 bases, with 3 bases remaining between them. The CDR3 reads CASSLNTGELFF. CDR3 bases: TGTGCCAGCAGCCTAAACACCGGGGAGCTGTTTTTT.

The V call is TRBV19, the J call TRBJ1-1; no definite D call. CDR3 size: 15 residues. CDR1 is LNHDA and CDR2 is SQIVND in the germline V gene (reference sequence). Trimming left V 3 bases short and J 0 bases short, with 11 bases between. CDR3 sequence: CASSIVFAVNTEAFF. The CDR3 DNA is TGTGCCAGTAGTATTGTTTTCGCGGTGAACACTGAAGCTTTCTTT.

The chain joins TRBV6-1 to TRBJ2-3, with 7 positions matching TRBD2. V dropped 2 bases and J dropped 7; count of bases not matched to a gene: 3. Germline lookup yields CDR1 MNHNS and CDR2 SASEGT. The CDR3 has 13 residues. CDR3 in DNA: TGTGCCAGCAGTGAATTGGGGGGGAATACGCAGTATTTT. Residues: CASSELGGNTQYF.

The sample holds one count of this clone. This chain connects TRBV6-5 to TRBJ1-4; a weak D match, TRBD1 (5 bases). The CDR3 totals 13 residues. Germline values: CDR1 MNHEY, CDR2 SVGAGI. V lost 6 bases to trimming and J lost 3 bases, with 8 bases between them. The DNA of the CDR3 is TGTGCCAGCAGGAAGACAGCTAATGAAAAACTGTTTTTT. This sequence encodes CASRKTANEKLFF.

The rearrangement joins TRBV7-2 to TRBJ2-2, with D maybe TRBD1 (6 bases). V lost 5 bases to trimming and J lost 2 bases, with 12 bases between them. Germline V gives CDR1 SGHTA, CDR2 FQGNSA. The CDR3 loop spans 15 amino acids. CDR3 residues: CASSHRATNTGELFF. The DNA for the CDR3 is TGTGCCAGCAGCCACAGGGCTACTAACACCGGGGAGCTGTTTTTT.

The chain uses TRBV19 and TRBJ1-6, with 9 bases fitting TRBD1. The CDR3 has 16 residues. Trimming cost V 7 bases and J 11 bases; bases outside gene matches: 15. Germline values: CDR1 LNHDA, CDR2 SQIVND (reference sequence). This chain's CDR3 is CASTLGQGRGRTPLHF. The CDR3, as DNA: TGTGCCAGTACCTTAGGACAGGGGCGAGGAAGAACACCCCTCCACTTT.